These 22 T cell receptor beta chains were sequenced from one sample in a study of blood T cell repertoires in COVID-19. The method was immunoSEQ multiplex PCR; TCRdb's version includes in-frame clones alone and lacks a portion of them. The table shows about 160,000 clones, with 87% occurring only once. The sequenced sample was peripheral blood. The receptors shown here come from a woman aged 55-75 years who had recovered from COVID-19.

The chain recombines TRBV2 with TRBJ1-1; 7 bases line up with TRBD1. With V trimmed by 6 bases and J by 6 bases, 10 bases remained unmatched. The CDR3 contains 14 residues. The germline CDR1 and CDR2 sequences are SNHLY and FYNNEI. CDR3 DNA sequence: TGTGCCAGCAGGGCCCAGGGGGACTTTTCTGAAGCTTTCTTT. Translated, it gives CASRAQGDFSEAFF.

This CDR3 is CASSFLTGGDSPLHF. The CDR3 bases are TGTGCCAGCAGCTTCTTGACAGGGGGCGATTCACCCCTCCACTTT. This chain joins TRBV7-2 and TRBJ1-6, with 10 bases fitting TRBD1. This CDR3 comprises 15 residues. V lost 3 bases and J lost 8; bases outside the gene matches: 4. CDR1 and CDR2 from the germline V gene are SGHTA and FQGNSA.

The genes are TRBV10-3 and TRBJ2-3; TRBD2 might be the D (6 bases). V lost 4 bases, J lost 4 bases, and 15 bases lay in between. The length of the CDR3 is 15 residues. The germline V gene has CDR1 ENHRY and CDR2 SYGVKD. The CDR3 DNA reads TGTGCCATCAGTGGGGACTTGACCCGTTCAGATACGCAGTATTTT. Its translation: CAISGDLTRSDTQYF.

V usage is TRBV5-6 and J usage is TRBJ2-7; 10 positions agree with TRBD2. The CDR3 has 15 residues. Trimming removed 5 bases from V and 4 bases from J; junction bases left unmatched: 9. The germline gives CDR1 SGHDT, CDR2 YYEEEE. The CDR3 nucleotides read TGTGCCAGCAGTTTGTGGAGCGGGGGGGCGTACGAGCAGTACTTC. This translates into CASSLWSGGAYEQYF.

The chain links TRBV3-1 (or the pseudogene TRBV3-2) to TRBJ2-3; no definite D call. Germline CDR1 LGHDT, CDR2 YNNKEL (reference sequence). Trimming pared 4 bases from V and 4 bases from J, leaving 9 bases between. This CDR3 spans 13 amino acids. The CDR3 DNA sequence: TGTGCCAGCAGCCTCCGATCGGCAGATACGCAGTATTTT. Translation: CASSLRSADTQYF.

The rearrangement joins TRBV5-1 to TRBJ1-3, with D hard to call. Germline-derived CDR1 and CDR2 are SGHRS and YFSETQ. The CDR3 has 15 residues. Trimming took 5 bases from V and 0 from J, leaving 12 bases between them. The CDR3 spells CASRDEGNSGNTIYF. CDR3 coding DNA: TGCGCCAGCAGAGATGAGGGCAACTCTGGAAACACCATATATTTT.

The V call is TRBV9, the J call TRBJ2-1; D is possibly TRBD2 (7 bases). CDR3 length: 16 residues. CDR1 is SGDLS, CDR2 YYNGEE, per germline. The V end lost 0 bases, the J end lost 5 bases, and 15 bases lay between the germline ends. The CDR3 loop reads CASSVVGGGADNEQFF. The CDR3 region has the DNA TGTGCCAGCAGCGTAGTCGGCGGGGGCGCGGACAATGAGCAGTTCTTC.

The chain couples TRBV5-1 to TRBJ1-5; D is perhaps TRBD1 (5 bases). Germline values: CDR1 SGHRS, CDR2 YFSETQ. Trimming removed 4 bases at V and 4 bases at J, with 12 bases between. The CDR3 contains 14 residues. In nucleotides, the CDR3 is TGCGCCAGCAGCCCCGGGGGGGTGAATCAGCCCCAGCATTTT. Translated: CASSPGGVNQPQHF.

This clone was picked up one time. This chain uses TRBV3-1 (or the pseudogene TRBV3-2) with TRBJ2-2; TRBD2 matches 13 bases. There are 18 residues in the CDR3. With 4 bases clipped from V and 0 bases from J, the junction kept 5 bases outside the gene matches. Germline lookup yields CDR1 LGHDT and CDR2 YNNKEL (reference sequence). CDR3 coding DNA: TGTGCCAGCAGCCCGCGGACTAGCGGGAGCTCGAACACCGGGGAGCTGTTTTTT. Translation: CASSPRTSGSSNTGELFF.

A few counts support this clone. This CDR3 reads CASKSWEGELFF. The CDR3 nucleotides read TGTGCCAGCAAAAGCTGGGAGGGGGAGCTGTTTTTT. The V gene is TRBV12-3 or TRBV12-4, the J gene TRBJ2-2; D perhaps matches TRBD2 (5 bases). The CDR3 runs to 12 residues. Trimming shortened V by 7 bases and J by 8 bases, and 11 bases separated the two germline ends.

The chain joins TRBV2 to TRBJ2-3; 9 positions match TRBD1. CDR1 SNHLY and CDR2 FYNNEI come from the germline V gene. The CDR3 has 14 residues. V trimming: 6 bases; J trimming: 3 bases; junction bases outside the gene matches: 4. The CDR3 here is CASRWGTGTDTQYF. Written as DNA, the CDR3 is TGTGCCAGCAGATGGGGGACAGGGACAGATACGCAGTATTTT.

This chain joins TRBV28 and TRBJ1-4; 9 bases agree with TRBD1. This CDR3 has 14 amino acids. The germline CDR1 and CDR2 sequences are MDHEN and SYDVKM. J lost 7 bases, V lost 4 bases, and 4 bases had no gene match. The CDR3 loop is CASSSGQGREKLFF. The CDR3 nucleotides are TGTGCCAGCAGTTCTGGACAGGGGCGTGAAAAACTGTTTTTT.

The chain combines TRBV19 with TRBJ2-7; weak D call: TRBD1 (6 bases). Germline V CDR1 and CDR2: LNHDA, SQIVND (reference sequence). V was clipped by 6 bases and J by 2 bases, with 14 bases between them. The CDR3 is made up of 14 amino acids. The CDR3 region is CASSDGGRTYEQYF. In DNA form, the CDR3 reads TGTGCCAGTAGCGATGGGGGCAGGACCTACGAGCAGTACTTC.

This clone was seen just once. This chain links TRBV6-5 with TRBJ2-7; the D gene is possibly TRBD1 (6 bases). V was cut by 2 bases and J by 2 bases, with 13 bases left in between. This CDR3 spans 15 amino acids. CDR1 is MNHEY and CDR2 is SVGAGI in the germline V gene. In nucleotides, the CDR3 is TGTGCCAGCAGTTACGGCAGGGGCCACACCTACGAGCAGTACTTC. Amino acid sequence: CASSYGRGHTYEQYF.

The rearrangement joins TRBV5-5 to TRBJ2-3; 11 bases align to TRBD2. The CDR3 loop spans 15 amino acids. Trimming removed 2 bases from V and 1 base from J; junction bases left unmatched: 0. Per germline, CDR1 SGHKS and CDR2 YYEKEE (reference sequence). DNA of the CDR3: TGTGCCAGCAGCTTACTAGCGGGGGGCACAGATACGCAGTATTTT. Protein sequence: CASSLLAGGTDTQYF.

The V call is TRBV15, the J call TRBJ2-3; D unresolved. The CDR3 sequence is 13 residues long. Between the trimmed V and J ends, which lost 0 bases and 6 bases, there was a span of 7 bases. Germline V gene data show CDR1 as LNHNV and CDR2 as YYDKDF (reference sequence). CDR3 nucleotides: TGTGCCACCAGCAGAGATATGAGGGATACGCAGTATTTT. It yields the protein CATSRDMRDTQYF.

The genes are TRBV18 and TRBJ2-3, with a tentative D call TRBD2 (6 bases). CDR3 size: 13 residues. Per germline, CDR1 KGHSH and CDR2 LQKENI. The ends were cut back, 1 base at V and 7 bases at J, with 9 bases in the middle. DNA of the CDR3: TGTGCCAGCTCACCACAACTAGCTAATACGCAGTATTTT. This sequence encodes CASSPQLANTQYF.

This CDR3 reads CASSLGGGAFNEQFF. Here the CDR3 DNA reads TGTGCCAGCAGTTTAGGCGGGGGGGCCTTCAATGAGCAGTTCTTC. J is TRBJ2-1 and V is TRBV28; 9 positions match TRBD2. This CDR3 has 15 amino acids. After removal of 2 bases from V and 6 bases from J, the junction contained 5 bases not matched to a gene. Germline V CDR1 and CDR2: MDHEN, SYDVKM.

The J gene is TRBJ2-1, the V gene TRBV5-1, with 9 bases fitting TRBD2. Germline CDR1 SGHRS, CDR2 YFSETQ. V gave up 0 bases and J gave up 3 bases; unmatched junction bases: 4. CDR3 length: 16 residues. DNA for the CDR3: TGCGCCAGCAGCTTGGGGGCTAGCGGGATCTACAATGAGCAGTTCTTC. Translating it yields CASSLGASGIYNEQFF.

The chain joins TRBV21-1 to TRBJ2-5; the table's D call, TRBD1, was not checked against the DNA. TRBV21-1 is designated a pseudogene. The length of the CDR3 is 16 residues. The CDR3 protein is CASSNWGDRGLGTQYF. Written as DNA, the CDR3 is TGTGCCAGCAGCAATTGGGGGGACAGGGGATTAGGGACCCAGTACTTC.

This rearrangement joins TRBV7-8 to TRBJ2-7; tentatively, D is TRBD2 (7 bases). From germline, CDR1 is SGHVS and CDR2 FQNEAQ. V was cut by 5 bases and J by 4 bases, with 15 bases left in between. This CDR3 has 14 residues. The CDR3 loop reads CASSPWGGAYEQYF. CDR3 coding DNA: TGTGCCAGCAGCCCTTGGGGGGGGGCATACGAGCAGTACTTC.

This clone appeared a few times. This chain connects TRBV27 to TRBJ1-6, with D uncertain. The CDR3 covers 16 residues. Between the trimmed V and J ends, which lost 2 bases and 1 base, there was a span of 9 bases. Germline V gene data show CDR1 as MNHEY and CDR2 as SMNVEV (reference sequence). The CDR3 loop is CASSLDFSSYNSPLHF. CDR3 in DNA: TGTGCCAGCAGTTTAGATTTTAGTTCCTATAATTCACCCCTCCACTTT.